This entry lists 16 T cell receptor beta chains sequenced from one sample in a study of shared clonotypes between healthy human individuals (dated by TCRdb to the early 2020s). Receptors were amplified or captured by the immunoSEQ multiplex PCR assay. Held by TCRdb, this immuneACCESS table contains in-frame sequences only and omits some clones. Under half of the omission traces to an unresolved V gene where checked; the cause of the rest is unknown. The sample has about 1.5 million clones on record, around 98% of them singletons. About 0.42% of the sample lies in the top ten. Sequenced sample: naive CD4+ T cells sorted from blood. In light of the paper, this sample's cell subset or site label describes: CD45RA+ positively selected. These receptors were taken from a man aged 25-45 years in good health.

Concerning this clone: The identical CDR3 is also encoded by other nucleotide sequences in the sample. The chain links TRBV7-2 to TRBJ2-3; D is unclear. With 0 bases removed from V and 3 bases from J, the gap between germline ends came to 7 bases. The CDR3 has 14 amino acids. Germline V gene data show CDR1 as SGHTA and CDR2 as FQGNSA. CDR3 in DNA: TGTGCCAGCAGCTTAGCGGGCGGAACAGATACGCAGTATTTT. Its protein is CASSLAGGTDTQYF.

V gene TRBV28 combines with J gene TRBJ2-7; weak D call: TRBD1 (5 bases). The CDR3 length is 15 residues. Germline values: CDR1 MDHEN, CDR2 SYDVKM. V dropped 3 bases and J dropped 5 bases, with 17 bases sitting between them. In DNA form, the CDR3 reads TGTGCCAGCAGTTTCCTAGACAGAAAAAATAACGAGCAGTACTTC. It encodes CASSFLDRKNNEQYF.

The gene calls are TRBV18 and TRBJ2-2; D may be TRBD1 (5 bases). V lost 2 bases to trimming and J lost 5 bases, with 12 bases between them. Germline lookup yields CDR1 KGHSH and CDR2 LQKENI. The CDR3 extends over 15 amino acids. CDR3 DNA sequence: TGTGCCAGCTCACCAGCAGGGCGTGGGACCGGGGAGCTGTTTTTT. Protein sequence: CASSPAGRGTGELFF.

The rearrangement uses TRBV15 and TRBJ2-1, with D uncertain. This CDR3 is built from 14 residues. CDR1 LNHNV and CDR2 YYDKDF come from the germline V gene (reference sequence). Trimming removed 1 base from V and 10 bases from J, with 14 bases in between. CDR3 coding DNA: TGTGCCACCAGCAGAGGCAAGGACCTTAAGGAGCAGTTCTTC. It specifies CATSRGKDLKEQFF.

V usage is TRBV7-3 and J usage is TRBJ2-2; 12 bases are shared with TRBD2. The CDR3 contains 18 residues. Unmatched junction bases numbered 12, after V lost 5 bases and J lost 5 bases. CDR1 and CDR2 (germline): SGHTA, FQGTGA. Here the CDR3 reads CASSMGLAGPLGTGELFF. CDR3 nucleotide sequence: TGTGCCAGCAGCATGGGACTAGCGGGTCCTCTAGGTACCGGGGAGCTGTTTTTT. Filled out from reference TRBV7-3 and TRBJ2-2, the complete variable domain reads GAGVSQTPSNKVTEKGKYVELRCDPISGHTALYWYRQSLGQGPEFLIYFQGTGAADDSGLPNDRFFAVRPEGSVSTLKIQRTERGDSAVYLCASSMGLAGPLGTGELFFGEGSRLTVL.

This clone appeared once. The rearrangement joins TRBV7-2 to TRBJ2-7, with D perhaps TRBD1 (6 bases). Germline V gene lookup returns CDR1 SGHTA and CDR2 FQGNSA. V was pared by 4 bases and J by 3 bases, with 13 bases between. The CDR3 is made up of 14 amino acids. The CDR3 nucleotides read TGTGCCAGCAGCTCATCCACAGGGCTCTACGAGCAGTACTTC. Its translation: CASSSSTGLYEQYF. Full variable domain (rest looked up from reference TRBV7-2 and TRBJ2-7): GAGVSQSPSNKVTEKGKDVELRCDPISGHTALYWYRQSLGQGLEFLIYFQGNSAPDKSGLPSDRFSAERTGGSVSTLTIQRTQQEDSAVYLCASSSSTGLYEQYFGPGTRLTVT.

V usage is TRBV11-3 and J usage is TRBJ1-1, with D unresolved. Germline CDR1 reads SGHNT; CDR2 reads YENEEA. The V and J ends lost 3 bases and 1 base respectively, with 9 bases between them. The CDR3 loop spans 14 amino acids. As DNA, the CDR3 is TGTGCCAGCAGCTTGGGGATCGGGAACACTGAAGCTTTCTTT. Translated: CASSLGIGNTEAFF.

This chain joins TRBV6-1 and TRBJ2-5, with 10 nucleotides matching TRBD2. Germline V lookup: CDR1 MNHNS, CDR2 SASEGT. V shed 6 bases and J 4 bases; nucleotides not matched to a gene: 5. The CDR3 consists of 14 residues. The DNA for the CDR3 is TGTGCCAGCAGCGCTAGCGGGAGTGGAGAGACCCAGTACTTC. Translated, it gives CASSASGSGETQYF.

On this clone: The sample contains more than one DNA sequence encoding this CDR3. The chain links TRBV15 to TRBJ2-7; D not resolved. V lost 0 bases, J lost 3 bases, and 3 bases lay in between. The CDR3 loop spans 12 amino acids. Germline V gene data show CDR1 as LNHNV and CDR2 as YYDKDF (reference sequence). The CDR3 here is CATSRDLYEQYF. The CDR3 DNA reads TGTGCCACCAGCAGAGATCTCTACGAGCAGTACTTC.

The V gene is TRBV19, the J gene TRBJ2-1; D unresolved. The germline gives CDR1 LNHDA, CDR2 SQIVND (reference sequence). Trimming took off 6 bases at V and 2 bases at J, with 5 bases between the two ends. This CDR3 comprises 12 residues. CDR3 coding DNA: TGTGCCAGTAGGACCACCTACAATGAGCAGTTCTTC. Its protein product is CASRTTYNEQFF.

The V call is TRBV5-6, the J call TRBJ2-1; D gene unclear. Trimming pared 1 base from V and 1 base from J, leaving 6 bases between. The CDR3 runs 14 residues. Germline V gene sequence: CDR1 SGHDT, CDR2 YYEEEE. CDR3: CASSLSRSYNEQFF. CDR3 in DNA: TGTGCCAGCAGCTTGAGTAGATCCTACAATGAGCAGTTCTTC.

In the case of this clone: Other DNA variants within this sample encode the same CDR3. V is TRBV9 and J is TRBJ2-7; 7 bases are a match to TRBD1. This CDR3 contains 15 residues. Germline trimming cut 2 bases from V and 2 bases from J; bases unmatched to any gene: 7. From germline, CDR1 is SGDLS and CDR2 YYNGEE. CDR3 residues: CASSVGDRFPYEQYF. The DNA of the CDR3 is TGTGCCAGCAGCGTTGGGGACAGATTCCCCTACGAGCAGTACTTC.

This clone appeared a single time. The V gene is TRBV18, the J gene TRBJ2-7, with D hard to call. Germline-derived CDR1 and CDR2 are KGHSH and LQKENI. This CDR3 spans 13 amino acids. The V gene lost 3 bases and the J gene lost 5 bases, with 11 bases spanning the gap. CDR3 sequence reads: CASSPGPYNEQYF. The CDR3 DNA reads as TGTGCCAGCTCACCTGGGCCGTACAACGAGCAGTACTTC.

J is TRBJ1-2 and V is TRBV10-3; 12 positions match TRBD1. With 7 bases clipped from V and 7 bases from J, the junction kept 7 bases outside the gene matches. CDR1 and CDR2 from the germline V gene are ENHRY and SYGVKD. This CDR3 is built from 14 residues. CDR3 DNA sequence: TGTGCCATCACCCCGGGACAGGGGGCGGGTGGCTACACCTTC. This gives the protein CAITPGQGAGGYTF.

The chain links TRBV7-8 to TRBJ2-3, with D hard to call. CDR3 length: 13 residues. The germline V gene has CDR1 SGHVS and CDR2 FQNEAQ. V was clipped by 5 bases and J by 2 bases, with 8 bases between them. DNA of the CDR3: TGTGCCAGCAGCGGACCAAACACAGATACGCAGTATTTT. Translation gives CASSGPNTDTQYF.

CDR3 nucleotide sequence: TGCGCCAGCAGCTCGAGACTAGCGGGAAATATCTACAATGAGCAGTTCTTC. This codes for CASSSRLAGNIYNEQFF. V and J are TRBV5-1 and TRBJ2-1; 11 bases map to TRBD2. Germline V gene data show CDR1 as SGHRS and CDR2 as YFSETQ. CDR3 length: 17 residues. The V segment lost 3 bases and the J segment 3 bases; nucleotides outside the gene matches: 8.